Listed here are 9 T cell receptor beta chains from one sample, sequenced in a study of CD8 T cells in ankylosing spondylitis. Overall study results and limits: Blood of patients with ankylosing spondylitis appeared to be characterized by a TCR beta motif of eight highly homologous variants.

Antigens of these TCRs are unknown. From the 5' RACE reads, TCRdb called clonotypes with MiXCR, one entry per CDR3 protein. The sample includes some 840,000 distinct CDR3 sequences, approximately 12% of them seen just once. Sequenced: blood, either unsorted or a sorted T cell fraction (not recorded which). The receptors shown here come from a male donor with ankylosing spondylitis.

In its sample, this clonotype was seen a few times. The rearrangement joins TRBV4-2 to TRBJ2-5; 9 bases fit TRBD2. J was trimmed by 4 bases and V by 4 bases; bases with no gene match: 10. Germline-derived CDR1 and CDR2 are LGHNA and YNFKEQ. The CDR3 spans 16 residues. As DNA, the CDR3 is TGTGCCAGCAGCCGAGGCCGAGCGGGAGGAACAGAGACCCAGTACTTC. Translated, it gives CASSRGRAGGTETQYF.

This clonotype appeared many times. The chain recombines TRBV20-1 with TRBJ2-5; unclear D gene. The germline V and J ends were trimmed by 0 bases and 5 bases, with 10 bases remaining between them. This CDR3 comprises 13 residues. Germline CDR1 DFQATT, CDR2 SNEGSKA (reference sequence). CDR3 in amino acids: CSARENPFETQYF. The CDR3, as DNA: TGCAGTGCTAGAGAGAACCCGTTTGAGACCCAGTACTTC.

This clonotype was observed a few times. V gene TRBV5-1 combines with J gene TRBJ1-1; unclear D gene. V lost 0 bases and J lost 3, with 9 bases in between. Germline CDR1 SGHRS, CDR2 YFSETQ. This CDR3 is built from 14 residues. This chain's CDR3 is CASSLAGAYTEAFF. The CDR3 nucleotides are TGCGCCAGCAGCTTGGCGGGAGCCTACACTGAAGCTTTCTTT.

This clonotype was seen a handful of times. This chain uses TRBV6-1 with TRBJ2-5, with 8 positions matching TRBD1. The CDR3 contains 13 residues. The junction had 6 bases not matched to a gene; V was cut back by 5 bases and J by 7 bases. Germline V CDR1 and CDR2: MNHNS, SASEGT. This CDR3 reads CASSLGQGRTQYF. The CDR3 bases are TGTGCCAGCAGTCTCGGACAGGGACGGACCCAGTACTTC.

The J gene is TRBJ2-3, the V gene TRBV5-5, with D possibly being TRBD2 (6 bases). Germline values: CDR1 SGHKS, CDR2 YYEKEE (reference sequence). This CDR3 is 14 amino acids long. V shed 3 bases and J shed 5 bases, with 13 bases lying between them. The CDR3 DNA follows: TGTGCCAGCAGCTCCGGGGCGGGGAAAGATACGCAGTATTTT. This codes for CASSSGAGKDTQYF. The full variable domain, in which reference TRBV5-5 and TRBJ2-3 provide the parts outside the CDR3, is DAGVTQSPTHLIKTRGQQVTLRCSPISGHKSVSWYQQVLGQGPQFIFQYYEKEERGRGNFPDRFSARQFPNYSSELNVNALLLGDSALYLCASSSGAGKDTQYFGPGTRLTVL.

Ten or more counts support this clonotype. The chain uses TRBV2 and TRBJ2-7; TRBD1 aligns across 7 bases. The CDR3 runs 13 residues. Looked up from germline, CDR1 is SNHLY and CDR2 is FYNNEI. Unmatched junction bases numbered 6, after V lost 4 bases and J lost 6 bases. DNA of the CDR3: TGTGCCAGCAGTGGGGTGACAGGGCTCGAGCAGTACTTC. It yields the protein CASSGVTGLEQYF.

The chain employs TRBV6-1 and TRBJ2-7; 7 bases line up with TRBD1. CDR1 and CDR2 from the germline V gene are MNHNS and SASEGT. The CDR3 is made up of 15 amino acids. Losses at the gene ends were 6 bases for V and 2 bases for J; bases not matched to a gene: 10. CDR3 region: CASRVDREWTYEQYF. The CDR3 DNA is TGTGCCAGCAGGGTAGACAGGGAGTGGACCTACGAGCAGTACTTC.

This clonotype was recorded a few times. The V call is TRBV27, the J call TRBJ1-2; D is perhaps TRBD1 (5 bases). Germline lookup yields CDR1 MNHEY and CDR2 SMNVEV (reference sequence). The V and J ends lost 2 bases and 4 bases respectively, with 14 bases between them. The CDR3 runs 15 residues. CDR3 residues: CASSLDQSGSYGYTF. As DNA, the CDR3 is TGTGCCAGCAGTTTAGACCAGTCAGGGTCCTATGGCTACACCTTC.

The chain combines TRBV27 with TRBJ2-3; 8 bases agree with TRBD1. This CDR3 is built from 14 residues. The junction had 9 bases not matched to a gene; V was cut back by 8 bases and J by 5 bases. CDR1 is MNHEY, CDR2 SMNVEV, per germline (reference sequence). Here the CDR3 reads CASGSAGGVDTQYF. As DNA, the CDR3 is TGTGCCAGCGGCTCGGCAGGGGGCGTAGATACGCAGTATTTT.